Following are 12 T cell receptor beta chains from one sample sequenced in a study of T cell changes during pregnancy in multiple sclerosis. The protocol was immunoSEQ multiplex PCR, while the TCRdb copy is restricted to in-frame clones and leaves out a portion. The sample carries under 65,000 clones, around 90% recorded once. The sequences come from CD4+ T cells from peripheral blood mononuclear cells, collected after pregnancy. The receptor source for this set is a female donor in good health, enrolled as a control in a pregnancy study.

CDR3 DNA sequence: TGTGCCAGCAGCTCTACTAGCCGAAGCTCCTACAATGAGCAGTTCTTC. It translates to CASSSTSRSSYNEQFF. The chain couples TRBV7-8 to TRBJ2-1; D might be TRBD2 (6 bases). The germline CDR1 and CDR2 sequences are SGHVS and FQNEAQ. Trimming pared 4 bases from V and 0 bases from J, leaving 13 bases between. The CDR3 extends over 16 amino acids. Drawing the rest from reference TRBV7-8 and TRBJ2-1, the complete variable domain is GAGVSQSPRYKVAKRGQDVALRCDPISGHVSLFWYQQALGQGPEFLTYFQNEAQLDKSGLPSDRFFAERPEGSVSTLKIQRTQQEDSAVYLCASSSTSRSSYNEQFFGPGTRLTVL.

V usage is TRBV4-1 and J usage is TRBJ2-1; 8 bases match TRBD2. Germline assignment: CDR1 MGHRA and CDR2 YSYEKL. The CDR3 has 15 amino acids. V trimming: 3 bases; J trimming: 7 bases; junction bases outside the gene matches: 8. The CDR3 here is CASSQPGTRRNEQFF. The CDR3 nucleotides are TGCGCCAGCAGCCAGCCCGGGACTAGGAGGAATGAGCAGTTCTTC.

V gene TRBV27 combines with J gene TRBJ1-2, with 9 bases identical to TRBD1. Germline V gives CDR1 MNHEY, CDR2 SMNVEV (reference sequence). The CDR3 sequence is 13 residues long. J gave up 7 bases and V 2 bases, and 2 bases lay outside the gene matches. CDR3 sequence (DNA): TGTGCCAGCAGTTTAGCGACAGGGGGTGGCTACACCTTC. Translating gives CASSLATGGGYTF.

This rearrangement joins TRBV7-2 to TRBJ2-3; 10 bases map to TRBD2. Germline values: CDR1 SGHTA, CDR2 FQGNSA. The V gene end was trimmed by 5 bases and the J gene end by 4 bases; junction bases not matched to a gene: 6. This CDR3 is 15 amino acids long. The CDR3 spells CASSRGLAEADTQYF. In DNA form, the CDR3 reads TGTGCCAGCAGCCGTGGACTAGCGGAAGCAGATACGCAGTATTTT.

This chain joins TRBV7-6 and TRBJ2-3; 9 positions agree with TRBD2. J lost 8 bases, V lost 5 bases, and 11 bases had no gene match. CDR3 length: 15 residues. CDR1 is SGHVS and CDR2 is FNYEAQ in the germline V gene. CDR3 nucleotides: TGTGCCAGCAGCATCGAGGTAGCGGGAGTTTCTACGCAGTATTTT. It encodes CASSIEVAGVSTQYF.

The CDR3 loop is CASSLEGGTEAFF. DNA for the CDR3: TGTGCCAGCAGCTTAGAGGGAGGCACTGAAGCTTTCTTT. The chain carries TRBV7-9 and TRBJ1-1, with unresolved D. The CDR3 has 13 amino acids. Germline CDR1 SEHNR, CDR2 FQNEAQ (reference sequence). Trimming removed 1 base from V and 4 bases from J, with 7 bases in between.

The rearrangement links TRBV7-2 to TRBJ1-2, with TRBD1 identical over 10 bases. V was clipped by 6 bases and J by 5 bases; unmatched bases: 6. CDR1 and CDR2 (germline): SGHTA, FQGNSA. The CDR3 consists of 14 residues. This chain's CDR3 is CASSPDRGLYGYTF. CDR3 nucleotides: TGTGCCAGCAGTCCCGACAGGGGGCTATATGGCTACACCTTC.

In this sample, this clone turned up a few times. The gene calls are TRBV10-2 and TRBJ2-1; 7 positions match TRBD1. Germline trimming cut 4 bases from V and 3 bases from J; bases unmatched to any gene: 6. CDR1 and CDR2 from the germline V gene are WSHSY and SAAADI. This CDR3 has 15 residues. The CDR3 reads CASSVVQGDYNEQFF. CDR3 coding DNA: TGCGCCAGCAGTGTGGTGCAGGGGGACTACAATGAGCAGTTCTTC.

The V call is TRBV27, the J call TRBJ2-3, with 11 bases lining up with TRBD2. This CDR3 has 13 amino acids. CDR1 and CDR2 from the germline V gene are MNHEY and SMNVEV (reference sequence). The junction had 3 bases not matched to a gene; V was cut back by 6 bases and J by 7 bases. The CDR3 bases are TGTGCCAGCAGACTAGCGGGAGAATATACGCAGTATTTT. Translating it yields CASRLAGEYTQYF.

The V call is TRBV7-8, the J call TRBJ2-7, with D unresolved. CDR3 length: 12 residues. V was shortened by 2 bases and J by 3 bases, with 5 bases between the two germline ends. Germline CDR1 SGHVS, CDR2 FQNEAQ. CDR3 bases: TGTGCCAGCAGCTTACCAGGCTACGAGCAGTACTTC. It codes for CASSLPGYEQYF.

V gene TRBV18 combines with J gene TRBJ2-7; the match to TRBD1 covers 8 bases. Germline assignment: CDR1 KGHSH and CDR2 LQKENI. This CDR3 is 15 amino acids long. With 3 bases clipped from V and 2 bases from J, the junction kept 6 bases outside the gene matches. CDR3 protein: CASSPAGQGAYEQYF. For the CDR3, the DNA is TGTGCCAGCTCACCCGCAGGACAGGGAGCCTACGAGCAGTACTTC.

The gene calls are TRBV29-1 and TRBJ2-7; 8 positions agree with TRBD2. The length of the CDR3 is 14 residues. V lost 4 bases and J lost 6; bases outside the gene matches: 11. The germline CDR1 and CDR2 sequences are SQVTM and ANQGSEA. The CDR3 DNA reads as TGCAGCGTTGTGTCCCAGCGGGAGCTCAGCGAGCAGTACTTC. Its protein product is CSVVSQRELSEQYF.